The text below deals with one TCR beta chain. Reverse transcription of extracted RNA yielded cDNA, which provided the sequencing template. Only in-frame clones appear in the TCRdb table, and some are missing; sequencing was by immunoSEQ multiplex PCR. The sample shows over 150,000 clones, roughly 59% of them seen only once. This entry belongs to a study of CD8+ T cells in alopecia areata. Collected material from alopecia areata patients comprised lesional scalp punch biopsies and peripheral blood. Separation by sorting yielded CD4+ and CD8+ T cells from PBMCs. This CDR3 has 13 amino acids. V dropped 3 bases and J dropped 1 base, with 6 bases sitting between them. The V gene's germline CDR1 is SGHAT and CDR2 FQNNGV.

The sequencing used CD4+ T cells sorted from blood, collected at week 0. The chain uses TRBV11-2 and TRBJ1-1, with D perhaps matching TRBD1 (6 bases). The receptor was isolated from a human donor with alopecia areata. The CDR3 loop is CASSLTGNTEAFF. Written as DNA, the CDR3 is TGTGCCAGCAGCTTGACAGGGAACACTGAAGCTTTCTTT. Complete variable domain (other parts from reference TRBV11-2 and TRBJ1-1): EAGVAQSPRYKIIEKRQSVAFWCNPISGHATLYWYQQILGQGPKLLIQFQNNGVVDDSQLPKDRFSAERLKGVDSTLKIQPAKLEDSAVYLCASSLTGNTEAFFGQGTRLTVV.